This TCR beta chain was documented in a study of control samples from healthy donors and cancer patients. Clones were sequenced by immunoSEQ multiplex PCR, and TCRdb holds only the in-frame ones, with some missing. The table shows 100,000 to 150,000 clones, with about 90% occurring only once. V lost 7 bases, J lost 0 bases, and 13 bases lay in between. This CDR3 comprises 15 residues. Per germline, CDR1 SGHRS and CDR2 YFSETQ. Sequencing was performed on blood. The source of this sequence is a young man in good health. The chain has TRBV5-1 and TRBJ2-2; a weak D match, TRBD1 (5 bases). The CDR3 DNA reads as TGCGCCAGCCACCTAAGGGGCCCGAACACCGGGGAGCTGTTTTTT. This translates into CASHLRGPNTGELFF.